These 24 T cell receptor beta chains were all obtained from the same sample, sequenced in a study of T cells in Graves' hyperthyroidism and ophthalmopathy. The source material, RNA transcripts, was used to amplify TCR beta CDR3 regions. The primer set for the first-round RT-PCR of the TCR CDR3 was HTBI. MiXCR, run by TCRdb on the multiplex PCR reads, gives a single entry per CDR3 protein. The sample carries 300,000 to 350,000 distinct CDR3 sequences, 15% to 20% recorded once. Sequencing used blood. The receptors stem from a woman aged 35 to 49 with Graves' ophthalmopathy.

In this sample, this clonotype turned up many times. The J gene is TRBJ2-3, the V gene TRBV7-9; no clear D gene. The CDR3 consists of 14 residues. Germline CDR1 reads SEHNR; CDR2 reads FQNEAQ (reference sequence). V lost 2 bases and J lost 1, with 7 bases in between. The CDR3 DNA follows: TGTGCCAGCAGCTTATTCGAGGGCACAGATACGCAGTATTTT. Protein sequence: CASSLFEGTDTQYF.

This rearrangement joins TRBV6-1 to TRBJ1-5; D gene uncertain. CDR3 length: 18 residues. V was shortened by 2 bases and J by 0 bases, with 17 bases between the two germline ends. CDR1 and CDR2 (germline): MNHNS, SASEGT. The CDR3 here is CASSELATSAYSNQPQHF. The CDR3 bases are TGTGCCAGCAGTGAACTGGCCACTTCAGCCTATAGCAATCAGCCCCAGCATTTT.

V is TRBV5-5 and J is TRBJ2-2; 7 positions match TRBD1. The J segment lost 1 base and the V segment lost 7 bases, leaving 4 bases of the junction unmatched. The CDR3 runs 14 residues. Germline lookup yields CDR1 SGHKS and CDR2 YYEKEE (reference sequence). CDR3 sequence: CASWGQRNTGELFF. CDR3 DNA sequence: TGTGCCAGCTGGGGACAGAGGAACACCGGGGAGCTGTTTTTT.

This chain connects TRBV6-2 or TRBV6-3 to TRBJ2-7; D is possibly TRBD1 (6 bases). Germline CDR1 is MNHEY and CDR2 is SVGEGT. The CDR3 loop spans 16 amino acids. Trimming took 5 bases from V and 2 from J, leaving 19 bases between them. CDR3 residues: CASSDIGPTGAYEQYF. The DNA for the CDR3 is TGTGCCAGCAGTGATATTGGGCCGACAGGAGCCTACGAGCAGTACTTC.

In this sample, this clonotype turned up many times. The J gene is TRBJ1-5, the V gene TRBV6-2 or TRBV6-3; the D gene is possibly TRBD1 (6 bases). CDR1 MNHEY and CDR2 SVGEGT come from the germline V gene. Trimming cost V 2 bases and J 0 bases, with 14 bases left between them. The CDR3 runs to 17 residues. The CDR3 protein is CASSYSLGGNSNQPQHF. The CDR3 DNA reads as TGTGCCAGCAGTTACAGCCTCGGGGGCAATAGCAATCAGCCCCAGCATTTT.

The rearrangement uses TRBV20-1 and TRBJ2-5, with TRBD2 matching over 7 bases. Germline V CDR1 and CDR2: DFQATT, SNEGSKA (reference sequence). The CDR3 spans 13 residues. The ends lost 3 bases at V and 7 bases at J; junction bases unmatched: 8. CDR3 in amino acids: CSARSGTIGTQYF. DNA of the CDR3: TGCAGTGCTAGGAGCGGGACTATTGGGACCCAGTACTTC.

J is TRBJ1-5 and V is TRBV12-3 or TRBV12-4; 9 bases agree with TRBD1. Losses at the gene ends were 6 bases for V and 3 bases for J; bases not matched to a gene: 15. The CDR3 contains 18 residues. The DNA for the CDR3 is TGTGCCAGCAGCCCCTCGGCCGGGACAGGGTATTCCAATCAGCCCCAGCATTTT. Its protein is CASSPSAGTGYSNQPQHF.

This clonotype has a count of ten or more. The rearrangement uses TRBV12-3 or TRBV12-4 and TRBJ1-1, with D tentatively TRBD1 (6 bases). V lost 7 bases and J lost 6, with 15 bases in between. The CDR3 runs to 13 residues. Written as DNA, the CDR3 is TGTGCCAGCACCCAGACGGGGGGCTCTGAAGCTTTCTTT. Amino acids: CASTQTGGSEAFF.

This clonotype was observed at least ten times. CDR3 loop: CASSFGTGTYEQYF. The CDR3 region has the DNA TGTGCCAGCAGTTTTGGGACAGGGACCTACGAGCAGTACTTC. The chain couples TRBV27 to TRBJ2-7; 9 positions agree with TRBD1. This CDR3 has 14 residues. J lost 2 bases, V lost 3 bases, and 2 bases had no gene match. Germline CDR1 is MNHEY and CDR2 is SMNVEV (reference sequence).

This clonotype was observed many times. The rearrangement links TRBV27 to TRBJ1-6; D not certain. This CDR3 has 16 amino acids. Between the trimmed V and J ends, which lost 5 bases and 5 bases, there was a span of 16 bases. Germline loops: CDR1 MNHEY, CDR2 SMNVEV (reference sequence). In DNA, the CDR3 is TGTGCCAGCAGTCCCGTCGGGGTGATTCATAATTCACCCCTCCACTTT. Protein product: CASSPVGVIHNSPLHF.

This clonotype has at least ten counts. The CDR3 DNA follows: TGTGCCACCAGCCCACCGCCCGGGAAAGCCGCAGGGGTACGTGGCTACACCTTC. Translated, it gives CATSPPPGKAAGVRGYTF. V and J are TRBV15 and TRBJ1-2; D is possibly TRBD1 (6 bases). Germline values: CDR1 LNHNV, CDR2 YYDKDF (reference sequence). This CDR3 comprises 18 residues. The V end was cut by 5 bases, the J end by 7 bases, with 29 bases between.

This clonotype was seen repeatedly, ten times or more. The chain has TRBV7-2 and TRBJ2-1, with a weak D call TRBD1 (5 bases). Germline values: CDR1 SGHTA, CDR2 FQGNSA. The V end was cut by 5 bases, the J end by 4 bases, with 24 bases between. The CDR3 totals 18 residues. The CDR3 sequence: CASSPHFSQGAEYNEQFF. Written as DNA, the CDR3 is TGTGCCAGCAGCCCCCATTTTTCCCAGGGCGCCGAATACAATGAGCAGTTCTTC.

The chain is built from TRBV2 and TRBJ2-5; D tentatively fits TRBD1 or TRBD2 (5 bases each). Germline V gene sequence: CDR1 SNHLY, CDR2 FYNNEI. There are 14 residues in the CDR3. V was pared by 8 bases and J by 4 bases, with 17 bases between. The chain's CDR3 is CASCRDGPIETQYF. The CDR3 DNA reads TGTGCCAGCTGCAGGGACGGACCCATAGAGACCCAGTACTTC.

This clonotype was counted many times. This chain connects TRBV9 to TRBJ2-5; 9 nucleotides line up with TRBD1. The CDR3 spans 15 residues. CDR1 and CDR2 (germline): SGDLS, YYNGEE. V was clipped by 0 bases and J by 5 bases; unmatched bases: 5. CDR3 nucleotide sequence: TGTGCCAGCAGCGTAGGGGACAGGGTTATGGAGACCCAGTACTTC. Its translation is CASSVGDRVMETQYF.

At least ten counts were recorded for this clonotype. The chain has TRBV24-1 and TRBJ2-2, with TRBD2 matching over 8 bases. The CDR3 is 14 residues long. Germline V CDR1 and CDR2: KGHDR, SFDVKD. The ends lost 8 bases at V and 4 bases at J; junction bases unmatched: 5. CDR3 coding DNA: TGTGCCACCATGGCTAGCGGGCGCACCGGGGAGCTGTTTTTT. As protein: CATMASGRTGELFF.

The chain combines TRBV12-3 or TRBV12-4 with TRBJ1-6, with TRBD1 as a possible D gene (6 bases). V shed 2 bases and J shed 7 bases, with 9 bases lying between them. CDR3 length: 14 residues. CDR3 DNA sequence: TGTGCCAGCAGTTTAACAGGGCACAATTCACCCCTCCACTTT. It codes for CASSLTGHNSPLHF.

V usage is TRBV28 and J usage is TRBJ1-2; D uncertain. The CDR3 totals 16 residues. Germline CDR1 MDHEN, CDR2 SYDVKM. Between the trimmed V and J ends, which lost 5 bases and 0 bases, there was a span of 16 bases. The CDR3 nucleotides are TGTGCCAGCAGTCCGACGGACCGTCCTACTAACTATGGCTACACCTTC. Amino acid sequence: CASSPTDRPTNYGYTF.

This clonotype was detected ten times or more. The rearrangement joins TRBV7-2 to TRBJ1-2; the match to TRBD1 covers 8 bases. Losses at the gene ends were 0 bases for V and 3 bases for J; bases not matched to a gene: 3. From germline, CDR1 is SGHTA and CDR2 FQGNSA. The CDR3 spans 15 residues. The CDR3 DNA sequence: TGTGCCAGCAGCTTAGCCGGGGACAGGCACTATGGCTACACCTTC. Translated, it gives CASSLAGDRHYGYTF.

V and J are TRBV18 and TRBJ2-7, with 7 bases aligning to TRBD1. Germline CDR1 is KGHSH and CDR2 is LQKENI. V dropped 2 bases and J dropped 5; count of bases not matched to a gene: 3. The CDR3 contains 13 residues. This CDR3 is CASSPSGTDEQYF. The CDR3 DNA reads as TGTGCCAGCTCACCATCGGGGACAGACGAGCAGTACTTC.

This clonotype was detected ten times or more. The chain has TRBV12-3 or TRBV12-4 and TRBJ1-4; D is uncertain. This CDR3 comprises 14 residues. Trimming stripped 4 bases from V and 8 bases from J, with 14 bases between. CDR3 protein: CASSSDRTWEKLFF. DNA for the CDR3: TGTGCCAGCAGTTCCGACCGCACGTGGGAAAAACTGTTTTTT.

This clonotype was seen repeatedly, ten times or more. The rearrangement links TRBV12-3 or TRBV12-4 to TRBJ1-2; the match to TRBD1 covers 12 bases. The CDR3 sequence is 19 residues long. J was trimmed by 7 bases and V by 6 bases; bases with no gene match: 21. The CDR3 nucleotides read TGTGCCAGCAGCTTTGGACCTCTCCCGGGACAGGGGGCCTATAGTGGCTACACCTTC. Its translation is CASSFGPLPGQGAYSGYTF.

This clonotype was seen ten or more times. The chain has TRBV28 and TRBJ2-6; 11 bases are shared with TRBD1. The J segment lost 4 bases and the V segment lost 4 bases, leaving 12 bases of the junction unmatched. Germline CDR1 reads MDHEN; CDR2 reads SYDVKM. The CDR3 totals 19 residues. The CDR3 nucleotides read TGTGCCAGCAGTTCACGCCCGGACAGGGGGCGAATGGGGGCCAACGTCCTGACTTTC. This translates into CASSSRPDRGRMGANVLTF. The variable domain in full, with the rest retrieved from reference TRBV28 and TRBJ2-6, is DVKVTQSSRYLVKRTGEKVFLECVQDMDHENMFWYRQDPGLGLRLIYFSYDVKMKEKGDIPEGYSVSREKKERFSLILESASTNQTSMYLCASSSRPDRGRMGANVLTFGAGSRLTVL.

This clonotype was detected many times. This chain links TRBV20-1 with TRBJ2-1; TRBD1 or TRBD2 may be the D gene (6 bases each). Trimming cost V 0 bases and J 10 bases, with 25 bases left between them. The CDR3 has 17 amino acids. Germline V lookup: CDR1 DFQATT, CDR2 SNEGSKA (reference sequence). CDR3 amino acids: CSARDILGGSMVGEQFF. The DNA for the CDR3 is TGCAGTGCTAGAGATATTCTAGGGGGGAGTATGGTAGGAGAGCAGTTCTTC.

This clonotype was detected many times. CDR3 nucleotides: TGTGCCAGCAGTCCACGGCCCTATGGCTACACCTTC. This encodes CASSPRPYGYTF. The chain employs TRBV6-2 or TRBV6-3 and TRBJ1-2; D is uncertain. Trimming took off 5 bases at V and 4 bases at J, with 8 bases between the two ends. The CDR3 runs 12 residues. The germline V gene encodes CDR1 MNHEY and CDR2 SVGEGT.